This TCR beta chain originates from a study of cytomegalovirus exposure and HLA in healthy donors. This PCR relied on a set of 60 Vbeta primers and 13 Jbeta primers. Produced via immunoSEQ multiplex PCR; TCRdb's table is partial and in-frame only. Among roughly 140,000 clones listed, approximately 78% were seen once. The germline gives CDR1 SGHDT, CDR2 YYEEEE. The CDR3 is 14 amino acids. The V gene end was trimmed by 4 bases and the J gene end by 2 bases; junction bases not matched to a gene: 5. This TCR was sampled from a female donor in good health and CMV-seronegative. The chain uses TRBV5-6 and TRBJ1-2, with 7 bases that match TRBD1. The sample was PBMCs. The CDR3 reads CASSVGQANYGYTF. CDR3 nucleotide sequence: TGTGCCAGCAGCGTAGGACAGGCGAACTATGGCTACACCTTC.